The 14 T cell receptor beta chains given below trace back to one sample, sequenced in a study of blood T cell repertoires in COVID-19. Measured with immunoSEQ multiplex PCR; TCRdb has only the in-frame clones, and not every one. The sample holds 120,000 to 150,000 clones, 87% seen once. What was sequenced was PBMCs or T cells enriched from blood (not recorded which). These receptors were taken from a woman between 35 and 50 years old who had been exposed to COVID-19.

The chain employs TRBV2 and TRBJ2-2, with 8 bases lining up with TRBD2. This CDR3 region has 15 residues. Germline-derived CDR1 and CDR2 are SNHLY and FYNNEI. Trimming at V came to 2 bases and at J to 5 bases, leaving 4 bases not matched to a gene. Written as DNA, the CDR3 is TGTGCCAGCAGTGAATACGGGAGGGGAACCGGGGAGCTGTTTTTT. The encoded protein is CASSEYGRGTGELFF.

V gene TRBV29-1 combines with J gene TRBJ1-2; D is perhaps TRBD1 (5 bases). Trimming cost V 4 bases and J 0 bases, with 9 bases left between them. The CDR3 has 13 residues. Germline CDR1 reads SQVTM; CDR2 reads ANQGSEA. The CDR3, as DNA: TGCAGCGTTGTTCAGGGCCCTAACTATGGCTACACCTTC. Encoded protein: CSVVQGPNYGYTF. Drawing the rest from reference TRBV29-1 and TRBJ1-2, the complete variable domain is SAVISQKPSRDICQRGTSLTIQCQVDSQVTMMFWYRQQPGQSLTLIATANQGSEATYESGFVIDKFPISRPNLTFSTLTVSNMSPEDSSIYLCSVVQGPNYGYTFGSGTRLTVV.

The gene calls are TRBV6-5 and TRBJ2-5; D may be TRBD2 (6 bases). Germline V lookup: CDR1 MNHEY, CDR2 SVGAGI. This CDR3 has 13 amino acids. Trimming removed 6 bases at V and 1 base at J, with 9 bases between. The DNA of the CDR3 is TGTGCCAGCAGATCTAGCGCCCAAGAGACCCAGTACTTC. It specifies CASRSSAQETQYF.

V and J are TRBV5-5 and TRBJ2-5, with 7 positions matching TRBD2. Germline trimming cut 3 bases from V and 5 bases from J; bases unmatched to any gene: 4. This CDR3 spans 13 amino acids. The germline CDR1 and CDR2 sequences are SGHKS and YYEKEE (reference sequence). The DNA of the CDR3 is TGTGCCAGCAGCTCAACTAGCGTCGAGACCCAGTACTTC. Translated, it gives CASSSTSVETQYF.

The CDR3 DNA reads TGCGCCAGCAGTGACTTGGGGGGACGACGGGGCACTGAAGCTTTCTTT. Its protein product is CASSDLGGRRGTEAFF. The chain combines TRBV4-1 with TRBJ1-1; possible D gene TRBD1, 5 bases. V was cut by 6 bases and J by 4 bases, with 21 bases left in between. The CDR3 has 16 residues. Germline CDR1 MGHRA, CDR2 YSYEKL.

The chain combines TRBV6-5 with TRBJ1-6; maybe TRBD1 (5 bases). V was cut by 6 bases and J by 5 bases, with 11 bases left in between. The CDR3 is 14 residues long. Germline V gives CDR1 MNHEY, CDR2 SVGAGI. The CDR3 here is CASSRVADNSPLHF. In nucleotides, the CDR3 is TGTGCCAGCAGCAGGGTGGCCGATAATTCACCCCTCCACTTT.

The rearrangement links TRBV6-5 to TRBJ1-3, with 8 bases lining up with TRBD1. Per germline, CDR1 MNHEY and CDR2 SVGAGI. The V and J ends lost 6 bases and 3 bases, in that order; junction bases with no gene match: 7. This CDR3 comprises 15 residues. The CDR3 nucleotides read TGTGCCAGCAGCCTGCAGGGGGCTAGTGGAAACACCATATATTTT. As protein: CASSLQGASGNTIYF.

CDR3 amino acids: CASSGGYRGPFNYGYTF. The CDR3, as DNA: TGTGCCAGCAGTGGGGGATACAGGGGCCCCTTTAACTATGGCTACACCTTC. The chain links TRBV6-1 to TRBJ1-2, with 7 bases matching TRBD1. V was clipped by 4 bases and J by 1 base; unmatched bases: 12. This CDR3 is built from 17 residues. CDR1 MNHNS and CDR2 SASEGT come from the germline V gene.

The chain links TRBV27 to TRBJ1-1; 7 nucleotides match TRBD1. V was pared by 5 bases and J by 4 bases, with 16 bases of the junction left unmatched. This CDR3 region has 17 residues. Germline assignment: CDR1 MNHEY and CDR2 SMNVEV (reference sequence). The chain's CDR3 is CASSKGTATSSLTEAFF. The CDR3 DNA reads TGTGCCAGCAGTAAAGGGACAGCGACATCCTCCCTCACTGAAGCTTTCTTT.

The chain links TRBV5-1 to TRBJ2-2; TRBD1 aligns across 10 bases. The CDR3 is 17 residues long. V gave up 0 bases and J gave up 4 bases; unmatched junction bases: 6. The germline V gene encodes CDR1 SGHRS and CDR2 YFSETQ. The CDR3 is CASSLASGTGATGELFF. DNA of the CDR3: TGCGCCAGCAGCTTGGCCAGCGGGACAGGGGCCACCGGGGAGCTGTTTTTT. Looking up the rest from reference TRBV5-1 and TRBJ2-2 gives the full variable domain: KAGVTQTPRYLIKTRGQQVTLSCSPISGHRSVSWYQQTPGQGLQFLFEYFSETQRNKGNFPGRFSGRQFSNSRSEMNVSTLELGDSALYLCASSLASGTGATGELFFGEGSRLTVL.

The chain has TRBV28 and TRBJ2-6; 11 bases fit TRBD1. CDR3 length: 17 amino acids. J gave up 1 base and V 6 bases, and 5 bases lay outside the gene matches. CDR1 and CDR2 from the germline V gene are MDHEN and SYDVKM. The CDR3 sequence is CASRAGTGGSGANVLTF. CDR3 DNA sequence: TGTGCCAGCAGAGCCGGGACAGGGGGATCTGGGGCCAACGTCCTGACTTTC.

V usage is TRBV7-2 and J usage is TRBJ2-3; D not resolved. Trimming took off 4 bases at V and 2 bases at J, with 10 bases between the two ends. Germline assignment: CDR1 SGHTA and CDR2 FQGNSA. This CDR3 contains 14 residues. This chain's CDR3 is CASSSPPDTDTQYF. The DNA for the CDR3 is TGTGCCAGCAGCTCACCCCCAGACACAGATACGCAGTATTTT.

CDR3 region: CATSDIGGSRDEQYF. The CDR3 DNA reads TGTGCCACCAGTGATATAGGGGGCAGCCGCGACGAGCAGTACTTC. The chain employs TRBV24-1 and TRBJ2-7; 7 nucleotides line up with TRBD1. This CDR3 is 15 amino acids long. Germline V gene data show CDR1 as KGHDR and CDR2 as SFDVKD. V shed 3 bases, J shed 5 bases, and the junction held 9 bases outside the gene matches.

The V and J genes are TRBV18 and TRBJ1-3, with D hard to call. Germline CDR1 reads KGHSH; CDR2 reads LQKENI. The CDR3 consists of 17 residues. Deletions cut 0 bases from V and 0 bases from J, with 12 bases between. CDR3 protein: CASSPPRRGVSGNTIYF. CDR3 nucleotide sequence: TGTGCCAGCTCACCACCGCGTCGGGGTGTCTCTGGAAACACCATATATTTT.